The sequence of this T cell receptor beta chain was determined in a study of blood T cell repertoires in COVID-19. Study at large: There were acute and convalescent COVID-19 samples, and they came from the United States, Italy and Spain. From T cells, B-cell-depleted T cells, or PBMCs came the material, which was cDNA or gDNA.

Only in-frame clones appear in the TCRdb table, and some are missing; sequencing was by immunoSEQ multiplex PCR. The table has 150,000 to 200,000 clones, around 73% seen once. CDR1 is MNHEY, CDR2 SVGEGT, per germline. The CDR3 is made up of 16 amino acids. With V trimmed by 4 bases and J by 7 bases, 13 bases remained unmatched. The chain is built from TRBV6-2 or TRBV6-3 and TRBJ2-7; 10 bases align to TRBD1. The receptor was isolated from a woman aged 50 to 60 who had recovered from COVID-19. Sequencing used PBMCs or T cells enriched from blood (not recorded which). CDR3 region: CASSSADRQGAQEQYF. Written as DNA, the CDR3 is TGTGCCAGCAGTTCCGCCGACAGACAGGGGGCTCAGGAGCAGTACTTC.